The text below deals with one T cell receptor beta chain. Its antigen is as yet unknown. This entry comes from a study of shared clonotypes between healthy human individuals. Whole-study context: Per-donor plates numbered three CD4 naive, three CD4 memory, two CD8 naive and one CD8 memory. Findings and limits, study-wide: All-four-donor shared clonotypes had higher generation probabilities than non-shared clonotypes did. There were few donors, and this limited the genetic and exposure-history diversity represented. Tissue TCR repertoires likely differ from these blood-only repertoires.

Germline-derived CDR1 and CDR2 are MGHRA and YSYEKL. Trimming removed 0 bases at V and 1 base at J, with 12 bases between. The CDR3 sequence is 16 residues long. The protocol was immunoSEQ multiplex PCR, while the TCRdb copy is restricted to in-frame clones and leaves out a portion. The repertoire consists of over 850,000 clones, with approximately 78% occurring once and the leading ten covering 0.55% to 0.7%. The V gene is TRBV4-1, the J gene TRBJ2-5; D is unresolved. This TCR derives from a man aged 18 to 29 in good health. Some clones in this sample may be carry-over from other donors' samples. Sequenced input: memory CD4+ T cells from PBMCs. Subset given: CD45RA-negative fraction. CDR3 sequence reads: CASSQDGGRLQETQYF. CDR3 sequence (DNA): TGCGCCAGCAGCCAAGATGGTGGGCGGCTCCAAGAGACCCAGTACTTC.